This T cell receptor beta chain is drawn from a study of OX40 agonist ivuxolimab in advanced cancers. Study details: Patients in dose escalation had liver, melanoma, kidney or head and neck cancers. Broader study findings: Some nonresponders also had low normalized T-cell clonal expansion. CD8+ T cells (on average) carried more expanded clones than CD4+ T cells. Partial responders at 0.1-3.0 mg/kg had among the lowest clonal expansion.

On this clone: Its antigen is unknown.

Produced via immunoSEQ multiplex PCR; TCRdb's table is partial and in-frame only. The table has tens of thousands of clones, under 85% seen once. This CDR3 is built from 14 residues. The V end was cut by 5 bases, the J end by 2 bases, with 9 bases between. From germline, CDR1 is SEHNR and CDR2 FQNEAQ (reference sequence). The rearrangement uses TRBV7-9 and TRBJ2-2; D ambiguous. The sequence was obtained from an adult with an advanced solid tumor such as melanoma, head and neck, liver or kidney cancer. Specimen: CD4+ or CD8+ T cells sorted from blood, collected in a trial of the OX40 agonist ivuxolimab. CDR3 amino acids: CASSPRLNTGELFF. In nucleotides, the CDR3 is TGTGCCAGCAGCCCCCGACTCAACACCGGGGAGCTGTTTTTT.